This T cell receptor (beta chain) was identified during a study of blood T cell dynamics during melanoma immunotherapy. Study at large: Metastatic melanoma patients received first-line pembrolizumab or nivolumab plus ipilimumab.

Study-wide points: At W3, later disease-control patients showed bifurcated PBMC repertoire changes, unlike progressors. Whether repertoire-driving clones were melanoma-specific could not be determined.

Method: immunoSEQ multiplex PCR; TCRdb's copy keeps in-frame clones and lacks some. The repertoire holds about 12,000 clones, with roughly 90% as singletons. Specified time point: week 3, after first cycle of checkpoint inhibitor. Apart from two fast progressors, RECIST 1.1 response was judged 12 weeks post-infusion. This clone was recorded once. Antigen specificity is unknown. The input for sequencing was blood, taken from a patient treated with checkpoint blockade. The TCR originated in a human donor with melanoma.

CDR3 in DNA: TGTGCCAGTAATGCGGCAGGGACCTACACCGGGGAGCTGTTTTTT. Its translation is CASNAAGTYTGELFF. The rearrangement uses TRBV19 and TRBJ2-2, with D possibly called TRBD1 or TRBD2 (5 bases each). Germline values: CDR1 LNHDA, CDR2 SQIVND (reference sequence). The germline V and J ends were trimmed by 7 bases and 3 bases, with 15 bases remaining between them. The CDR3 consists of 15 residues.